The 27 T cell receptor beta chains below come from one sample, sequenced in a study of molecular identifiers for immune sequencing clone quantification. TCRdb fed the PCR reads into MiXCR, producing one record per CDR3 protein. The profile shows 400,000 to 600,000 distinct CDR3 sequences, approximately 25% of them singletons. The sample taken for sequencing was naive CD8+ T cells from blood, with Jurkat cell RNA spiked in. The subset was: FACS-sorted CD8+CD4-CCR7+CD45RA+ naive T cells. The source is a human donor in good health. Some libraries in this study had Jurkat cell RNA spiked in.

As concerns this clonotype: One junction end disagrees with the germline gene, perhaps due to a read error. V is TRBV5-1 and J is TRBJ2-3; D not resolved. Germline V CDR1 and CDR2: SGHRS, YFSETQ. This CDR3 has 14 amino acids. The CDR3 DNA is TGCGCCATCAGCTTTGATGTTAGCACAGATACGCAGTATTTT. Protein: CAISFDVSTDTQYF.

This clonotype was observed a handful of times. V is TRBV20-1 and J is TRBJ2-2, with 10 bases aligning to TRBD2. Germline trimming cut 3 bases from V and 8 bases from J; bases unmatched to any gene: 9. The CDR3 covers 15 residues. Germline lookup yields CDR1 DFQATT and CDR2 SNEGSKA (reference sequence). Written as DNA, the CDR3 is TGCAGTGCTAGGTCTAGCGGGGGTATTATGGGGGAGCTGTTTTTT. Protein: CSARSSGGIMGELFF.

The J gene is TRBJ2-5, the V gene TRBV6-5, with 11 bases that match TRBD2. CDR1 and CDR2 from the germline V gene are MNHEY and SVGAGI. V shed 6 bases, J shed 2 bases, and the junction held 5 bases outside the gene matches. This CDR3 is built from 15 residues. The CDR3 DNA is TGTGCCAGCAGGCCCGGGACTAGCGGTCAAGAGACCCAGTACTTC. Its protein is CASRPGTSGQETQYF.

The table lists this clonotype with many counts. V and J are TRBV13 and TRBJ2-7; D gene uncertain. Trimming cost V 5 bases and J 6 bases, with 11 bases left between them. CDR1 and CDR2 (germline): PRHDT, FYEKMQ (reference sequence). The CDR3 is made up of 12 amino acids. The CDR3 DNA reads as TGTGCCAGCAGCCCGATGTCCCGCGAGCAGTACTTC. The encoded protein is CASSPMSREQYF.

This clonotype has only a few counts. The rearrangement uses TRBV9 and TRBJ2-7; D is perhaps TRBD1 or TRBD2 (5 bases each). The CDR3 totals 14 residues. V was clipped by 3 bases and J by 4 bases, with 14 bases between them. Germline V gene sequence: CDR1 SGDLS, CDR2 YYNGEE. CDR3 coding DNA: TGTGCCAGCAGCGGTAGAGGGCAGGGTTACGAGCAGTACTTC. This sequence encodes CASSGRGQGYEQYF.

This clonotype showed up just a few times. The chain carries TRBV7-9 and TRBJ1-4; TRBD1 matches at 7 bases. Germline V CDR1 and CDR2: SEHNR, FQNEAQ (reference sequence). This CDR3 contains 16 residues. V shed 4 bases and J 8 bases; nucleotides not matched to a gene: 13. The CDR3 here is CASSYGTVLSSEKLFF. For the CDR3, the DNA is TGTGCCAGCAGCTACGGGACAGTACTCTCTTCGGAAAAACTGTTTTTT.

This clonotype was observed a few times. The gene calls are TRBV13 and TRBJ2-6; 7 nucleotides align to TRBD2. Germline CDR1 reads PRHDT; CDR2 reads FYEKMQ (reference sequence). This CDR3 comprises 13 residues. The CDR3 region is CAAGGSGANVLTF. The CDR3 bases are TGTGCAGCCGGGGGGTCTGGGGCCAACGTCCTGACTTTC.

This clonotype showed up many times. The rearrangement joins TRBV12-3 or TRBV12-4 to TRBJ2-2; no clear D gene. The CDR3 length is 12 residues. Trimming cost V 5 bases and J 1 base, with 2 bases left between them. CDR3 amino acids: CASSQNTGELFF. CDR3 nucleotides: TGTGCCAGCAGTCAGAACACCGGGGAGCTGTTTTTT.

This clonotype was detected many times. V is TRBV19 and J is TRBJ2-6, with TRBD1 matching over 11 bases. The CDR3 is made up of 17 amino acids. The germline CDR1 and CDR2 sequences are LNHDA and SQIVND (reference sequence). The J segment lost 2 bases and the V segment lost 3 bases, leaving 3 bases of the junction unmatched. The CDR3 DNA follows: TGTGCCAGTAGTATGAGGACAGGGGGCGCTGGGGCCAACGTCCTGACTTTC. This sequence encodes CASSMRTGGAGANVLTF.

About this clonotype itself: The junction departs from the called germline gene at one end, perhaps through a read error. The chain combines TRBV27 with TRBJ1-1, with D perhaps matching TRBD1 (5 bases). Germline CDR1 reads MNHEY; CDR2 reads SMNVEV (reference sequence). This CDR3 comprises 21 residues. The CDR3 coding sequence is TGTGCCAGCAGTTTAACCGGGCCTACAGAGGGGATTACGAAGATGAACACTGAAGCTCTCTTT. This codes for CASSLTGPTEGITKMNTEALF.

V usage is TRBV19 and J usage is TRBJ2-1; D is uncertain. Looked up from germline, CDR1 is LNHDA and CDR2 is SQIVND (reference sequence). The CDR3 covers 13 residues. V shed 1 base and J shed 0 bases, with 1 base lying between them. The CDR3 sequence: CASSIASYNEQFF. CDR3 in DNA: TGTGCCAGTAGTATAGCCTCCTACAATGAGCAGTTCTTC.

A few counts support this clonotype. The chain uses TRBV7-9 and TRBJ2-3, with D possibly matching TRBD1 (6 bases). The V end lost 5 bases, the J end lost 2 bases, and 20 bases lay between the germline ends. This CDR3 is built from 17 residues. Per the germline V gene, CDR1 is SEHNR and CDR2 is FQNEAQ (reference sequence). The CDR3 is CASSNPPDRSATDTQYF. CDR3 nucleotide sequence: TGTGCCAGCAGCAACCCCCCAGACAGGTCCGCCACAGATACGCAGTATTTT.

The chain joins TRBV13 to TRBJ2-3, with D tentatively TRBD1 (6 bases). V shed 3 bases and J shed 2 bases, with 9 bases lying between them. CDR3 length equals 14 residues. The germline V gene has CDR1 PRHDT and CDR2 FYEKMQ (reference sequence). In DNA form, the CDR3 reads TGTGCCAGCAGCTTTTACAGGGACACAGATACGCAGTATTTT. This gives the protein CASSFYRDTDTQYF.

This clonotype came up many times. The chain combines TRBV29-1 with TRBJ1-1, with 9 bases fitting TRBD1. Germline V lookup: CDR1 SQVTM, CDR2 ANQGSEA. V was pared by 1 base and J by 1 base, with 7 bases of the junction left unmatched. This CDR3 is 16 amino acids long. In DNA form, the CDR3 reads TGCAGCGTTGAAGGGGACAGGGTAGGGCAGAACACTGAAGCTTTCTTT. Its protein product is CSVEGDRVGQNTEAFF.

This clonotype was detected only a few times. V is TRBV29-1 and J is TRBJ2-2; the D is unclear. This CDR3 is built from 11 residues. CDR1 is SQVTM and CDR2 is ANQGSEA in the germline V gene. V was trimmed by 6 bases and J by 2 bases, leaving 4 bases between them. The CDR3 here is CSVENTGELFF. In DNA, the CDR3 is TGCAGCGTCGAAAACACCGGGGAGCTGTTTTTT.

About this clonotype: A much larger clone lies one base from this, so it may be a read error. V is TRBV29-1 and J is TRBJ1-4; 7 bases align to TRBD1. V shed 4 bases and J 6 bases; nucleotides not matched to a gene: 2. The CDR3 runs to 12 residues. In germline, CDR1 is SQVTM, CDR2 ANQGSEA. In DNA, the CDR3 is TGCAGCGTTGTTGGACAGGATGAAAAACTGTTTTTT. This codes for CSVVGQDEKLFF.

This clonotype was picked up many times. The rearrangement joins TRBV9 to TRBJ2-3; 11 bases fit TRBD1. V lost 0 bases and J lost 0; bases outside the gene matches: 3. The CDR3 is 17 residues long. Germline values: CDR1 SGDLS, CDR2 YYNGEE. CDR3 sequence reads: CASSVEGTGGSTDTQYF. The CDR3 nucleotides are TGTGCCAGCAGCGTAGAAGGGACAGGGGGTAGCACAGATACGCAGTATTTT. Using reference TRBV9 and TRBJ2-3 for the parts outside the CDR3, the full variable domain is DSGVTQTPKHLITATGQRVTLRCSPRSGDLSVYWYQQSLDQGLQFLIQYYNGEERAKGNILERFSAQQFPDLHSELNLSSLELGDSALYFCASSVEGTGGSTDTQYFGPGTRLTVL.

Points on this clonotype: A read error likely explains this, since a far larger clone differs by one base. The chain links TRBV7-6 to TRBJ1-5; no definite D call. Looked up from germline, CDR1 is SGHVS and CDR2 is FNYEAQ. The CDR3 runs to 14 residues. The CDR3 reads CASSLGDSNQPRHF. The CDR3 DNA reads TGTGCCAGCAGCTTAGGAGATAGCAATCAGCCCCGGCATTTT.

This clonotype was counted at least ten times. V gene TRBV25-1 combines with J gene TRBJ2-3, with D possibly TRBD2 on 7 matching bases. The germline gives CDR1 MGHDK, CDR2 SYGVNS. The CDR3 is made up of 16 amino acids. With 1 base removed from V and 2 bases from J, the gap between germline ends came to 13 bases. The DNA for the CDR3 is TGTGCCAGCAGTGAATTACGCGGGGGCCTCACAGATACGCAGTATTTT. Amino acid sequence: CASSELRGGLTDTQYF.

This clonotype came up many times. This chain links TRBV14 with TRBJ2-5; TRBD1 is a possible D gene (6 bases). V lost 3 bases and J lost 1, with 12 bases in between. CDR3 length equals 15 residues. The germline V gene has CDR1 SGHDN and CDR2 FVKESK. The CDR3 is CASSQNRDSQETQYF. The CDR3 bases are TGTGCCAGCAGCCAGAACAGGGATTCCCAAGAGACCCAGTACTTC.

V usage is TRBV7-6 and J usage is TRBJ2-7, with TRBD2 identical over 12 bases. V trimming: 1 base; J trimming: 0 bases; junction bases outside the gene matches: 4. CDR3 size: 17 residues. CDR1 is SGHVS and CDR2 is FNYEAQ in the germline V gene. The CDR3 sequence: CASSLGVTSGSSYEQYF. CDR3 nucleotides: TGTGCCAGCAGCTTAGGGGTGACTAGCGGGAGCTCCTACGAGCAGTACTTC.

As regards this clonotype: The junction departs from germline at one end; a sequencing error may be responsible. This chain uses TRBV6-5 with TRBJ2-7; D possibly corresponds to TRBD2 (5 bases). Germline V gene data show CDR1 as MNHEY and CDR2 as SVGAGI. This CDR3 is 14 amino acids long. CDR3 residues: CVSRRTGSPYEQYF. DNA for the CDR3: TGTGTCAGCAGAAGGACTGGTAGTCCCTACGAGCAGTACTTC.

This clonotype was seen repeatedly, ten times or more. This chain uses TRBV6-1 with TRBJ1-1; D ambiguous. CDR1 MNHNS and CDR2 SASEGT come from the germline V gene. There are 15 residues in the CDR3. Trimming stripped 2 bases from V and 7 bases from J, with 17 bases between. In nucleotides, the CDR3 is TGTGCCAGCAGTGAAATAAGGCCAGTCAGTAATGAAGCTTTCTTT. Its protein is CASSEIRPVSNEAFF.

CDR3 sequence (DNA): TGCAGTGCTAAGACTAGCGGGGCCATCTACGAGCAGTACTTC. Translating gives CSAKTSGAIYEQYF. The genes are TRBV20-1 and TRBJ2-7; 11 nucleotides align to TRBD2. Germline-derived CDR1 and CDR2 are DFQATT and SNEGSKA (reference sequence). There are 14 residues in the CDR3. The trim removed 4 bases at V and 3 bases at J, leaving 5 bases unmatched.

This clonotype was observed a single time. One end of the junction varies from germline; a read error may be responsible. This CDR3 is CASSLGANTEASF. CDR3 sequence (DNA): TGTGCCAGCAGTTTAGGGGCAAACACTGAAGCTTCCTTT. J is TRBJ1-1 and V is TRBV28; a weak D match, TRBD1 (5 bases). The germline V gene has CDR1 MDHEN and CDR2 SYDVKM. The CDR3 totals 13 residues.

This clonotype was seen ten or more times. The V call is TRBV24-1, the J call TRBJ2-2; the D is unclear. Trimming pared 9 bases from V and 0 bases from J, leaving 7 bases between. CDR3 length: 13 amino acids. CDR1 KGHDR and CDR2 SFDVKD come from the germline V gene. CDR3 amino acids: CATSLTNTGELFF. The DNA of the CDR3 is TGTGCCACCTCCCTGACGAACACCGGGGAGCTGTTTTTT.

This clonotype was detected ten times or more. In DNA form, the CDR3 reads TGCAGCGTTGAAGATCGTCAGGACAGCAATGAGCAGTTCTTC. Translation: CSVEDRQDSNEQFF. The chain combines TRBV29-1 with TRBJ2-1; D possibly corresponds to TRBD1 (6 bases). Germline V CDR1 and CDR2: SQVTM, ANQGSEA. This CDR3 has 14 residues. The V end lost 0 bases, the J end lost 6 bases, and 12 bases lay between the germline ends.